Following are 22 T cell receptor beta chains from one sample sequenced in a study of CXCR3-negative and CXCR3-positive naive CD8 T cells. These receptors have no identified antigens. Study-level results: Compared with CXCR3-negative naive cells, CXCR3-positive naive cells showed more hydrophobic TRB CDR3s.

The authors made the TRB cDNA libraries by 5' RACE using UMI labels. With the 5' RACE reads reprocessed, TCRdb shows one record per CDR3 protein and no DNA. The specimen's table records around 63,000 distinct CDR3 sequences. The sequenced sample consisted of naive CXCR3+ CD8+ T cells from blood. Subset denoted: CD45RO-CCR7+CD27+CD95- naive CD8+ T cells expressing CXCR3 (TNR3+). Every receptor here comes from a human donor in good health. Some clones in this sample may be carry-over from other donors' samples.

By frequency, this clonotype registers medium-sized. The CDR3 loop reads CAISESSQSFYEQYF. The rearrangement uses TRBV10-3 and TRBJ2-7. CDR1 and CDR2 (germline): ENHRY, SYGVKD. This CDR3 contains 15 residues.

The chain links TRBV3-1 to TRBJ2-7; as DNA is missing, the TRBD2 call by TCRdb cannot be tested. Per the germline V gene, CDR1 is LGHDT and CDR2 is YNNKEL (reference sequence). This CDR3 region has 14 residues. CDR3 region: CASSPSLDMREQYF.

By frequency, this clonotype registers medium-sized. The rearrangement joins TRBV4-3 to TRBJ2-7; no DNA is available, so the TRBD1 call from TCRdb remains unchecked. CDR3 size: 16 residues. CDR1 is LGHNA, CDR2 YSLEER, per germline. CDR3 amino acids: CASSQGRQGVSYEQYF.

The chain combines TRBV28 with TRBJ2-5; without DNA, the TCRdb call of TRBD2 cannot be checked. This CDR3 has 13 amino acids. CDR1 MDHEN and CDR2 SYDVKM come from the germline V gene. CDR3 in amino acids: CASRTPPQETQYF.

The gene calls are TRBV29-1 and TRBJ2-1. Germline CDR1 reads SQVTM; CDR2 reads ANQGSEA. This CDR3 comprises 13 residues. This chain's CDR3 is CSVDVGWGNEQFF.

The chain is built from TRBV7-9 and TRBJ2-7; as DNA is missing, the TRBD2 call by TCRdb cannot be tested. CDR1 and CDR2 from the germline V gene are SEHNR and FQNEAQ (reference sequence). This CDR3 has 14 residues. CDR3: CASSFDSGSYEQYF.

This chain connects TRBV29-1 to TRBJ1-1; the D call of TRBD1 rests on TCRdb alone, since no DNA is present to check it. The length of the CDR3 is 12 residues. The germline CDR1 and CDR2 sequences are SQVTM and ANQGSEA. CDR3 protein: CSVTGLNTEAFF.

CDR3 in amino acids: CSVWEGLETQYF. V and J are TRBV29-1 and TRBJ2-5; TCRdb lists TRBD2, though no DNA is available to test this call. The CDR3 runs to 12 residues. Germline V gene sequence: CDR1 SQVTM, CDR2 ANQGSEA.

V gene TRBV6-6 combines with J gene TRBJ2-2; TCRdb selects TRBD1, and the lack of DNA leaves this call unchecked. There are 16 residues in the CDR3. Germline assignment: CDR1 MNHNY and CDR2 SVGAGI (reference sequence). The CDR3 protein is CASRRDRGTNTGELFF.

This chain links TRBV30 with TRBJ2-1; the TRBD2 assignment by TCRdb is unverifiable without DNA. CDR3 length: 13 amino acids. Per the germline V gene, CDR1 is GTSNPN and CDR2 is SVGIG (reference sequence). The CDR3 reads CAWNGGYVNEQFF.

CDR3 protein: CASSPPQAGGAYEQYF. The genes are TRBV7-9 and TRBJ2-7; TCRdb's assignment of TRBD2 cannot be checked, as there is no DNA. The CDR3 is 16 amino acids. CDR1 is SEHNR, CDR2 FQNEAQ, per germline (reference sequence).

This sequence joins TRBV5-5 and TRBJ2-2; TCRdb's D call of TRBD2 is untestable without DNA. This CDR3 is built from 15 residues. Germline V gene lookup returns CDR1 SGHKS and CDR2 YYEKEE (reference sequence). The CDR3 reads CASSKGKAGTGELFF.

This rearrangement joins TRBV4-3 to TRBJ1-1; TCRdb's D call, TRBD1, is unchecked because there is no DNA. Germline CDR1 LGHNA, CDR2 YSLEER. The CDR3 sequence is 14 residues long. The CDR3 loop reads CASSQVRGHTEAFF.

This chain connects TRBV7-6 to TRBJ2-7; TCRdb selects TRBD1, and the lack of DNA leaves this call unchecked. This CDR3 region has 15 residues. CDR1 is SGHVS, CDR2 FNYEAQ, per germline. CDR3: CASSFETGQVLEQYF.

The V and J genes are TRBV29-1 and TRBJ1-1; TCRdb calls TRBD1, which cannot be checked without DNA. Germline V gene lookup returns CDR1 SQVTM and CDR2 ANQGSEA. The CDR3 length is 15 residues. The CDR3 sequence is CSVEGPVGQEIEAFF.

V is TRBV3-1 and J is TRBJ2-1. Germline V gives CDR1 LGHDT, CDR2 YNNKEL (reference sequence). This CDR3 is built from 12 residues. CDR3 amino acids: CASSQDYEEQFF.

V gene TRBV7-9 combines with J gene TRBJ2-5; the TRBD1 assignment by TCRdb is unverifiable without DNA. This CDR3 region has 13 residues. CDR1 and CDR2 from the germline V gene are SEHNR and FQNEAQ (reference sequence). CDR3 sequence reads: CASSLTVQETQYF.

The rearrangement uses TRBV29-1 and TRBJ2-7; TCRdb's D call of TRBD1 is untestable without DNA. Germline assignment: CDR1 SQVTM and CDR2 ANQGSEA. This CDR3 region has 12 residues. The CDR3 protein is CSAGTGNLEQYF.

V gene TRBV5-1 combines with J gene TRBJ2-3. Per germline, CDR1 SGHRS and CDR2 YFSETQ. The CDR3 runs 15 residues. This CDR3 is CASSFEVRGTDTQYF.

V usage is TRBV29-1 and J usage is TRBJ2-1. CDR1 and CDR2 from the germline V gene are SQVTM and ANQGSEA. The CDR3 spans 14 residues. The CDR3 sequence: CSVAAGISYNEQFF.

The chain has TRBV7-8 and TRBJ2-7. Germline V lookup: CDR1 SGHVS, CDR2 FQNEAQ. This CDR3 is built from 16 residues. The CDR3 loop reads CASSFLGLEEAYEQYF.

The CDR3 sequence is CSVTGNSYEQYF. The V call is TRBV29-1, the J call TRBJ2-7; no DNA is available, so the TRBD1 call from TCRdb remains unchecked. This CDR3 is 12 amino acids long. Per the germline V gene, CDR1 is SQVTM and CDR2 is ANQGSEA.